Listed here are 28 T cell receptor beta chains from one sample, sequenced in a study of blood T cells in healthy people across ages. It was with a sample-barcoded 5' primer and a J-beta primer mix that a second PCR of about 7 to 12 cycles was run. MiXCR, applied by TCRdb to the 5' RACE reads, yields one record per CDR3 protein. The repertoire holds approximately 690,000 distinct CDR3 sequences, with approximately 40% as singletons. The sequenced material came from blood. The receptors stem from a man at least 80 years old in good health.

This sequence joins TRBV7-8 and TRBJ2-7; D unresolved. Deletions cut 5 bases from V and 6 bases from J, with 23 bases between. This CDR3 has 16 residues. The germline gives CDR1 SGHVS, CDR2 FQNEAQ. The CDR3 nucleotides are TGTGCCAGCAGCCCCCACCCGAAGGGAAGAATCGGCGAGCAGTACTTC. Translated: CASSPHPKGRIGEQYF. The full variable domain, completed using reference TRBV7-8 and TRBJ2-7, is GAGVSQSPRYKVAKRGQDVALRCDPISGHVSLFWYQQALGQGPEFLTYFQNEAQLDKSGLPSDRFFAERPEGSVSTLKIQRTQQEDSAVYLCASSPHPKGRIGEQYFGPGTRLTVT.

Ten or more counts support this clonotype. This chain connects TRBV7-2 to TRBJ2-2; TRBD2 matches 9 bases. CDR3 size: 17 residues. V lost 1 base to trimming and J lost 2 bases; unmatched junction nucleotides: 5. Per germline, CDR1 SGHTA and CDR2 FQGNSA. CDR3 DNA sequence: TGTGCCAGCAGCTTAGACCCTAGCGGGGCAAACACCGGGGAGCTGTTTTTT. This translates into CASSLDPSGANTGELFF.

This clonotype showed up many times. The chain links TRBV5-7 to TRBJ2-7; D is unclear. TRBV5-7 is an open reading frame, and its role is uncertain. With 0 bases removed from V and 2 bases from J, the gap between germline ends came to 6 bases. This CDR3 region has 13 residues. CDR3 nucleotide sequence: TGTGCCAGCAGCTTGGACGGTACCTACGAGCAGTACTTC. Its translation: CASSLDGTYEQYF.

The rearrangement links TRBV2 to TRBJ2-3, with TRBD1 identical over 10 bases. CDR3 length: 16 amino acids. V was clipped by 4 bases and J by 3 bases; unmatched bases: 7. The germline gives CDR1 SNHLY, CDR2 FYNNEI. CDR3 nucleotides: TGTGCCAGCAGTGTGAGAAGGACAGGGGGAACAGATACGCAGTATTTT. This gives the protein CASSVRRTGGTDTQYF.

This clonotype was seen more than once but under ten times. This rearrangement joins TRBV4-2 to TRBJ2-5; 12 positions match TRBD1. The J call may be faulty, since TRBJ2-7 better matches the DNA end. CDR1 is LGHNA and CDR2 is YNFKEQ in the germline V gene. The CDR3 contains 17 residues. DNA of the CDR3: TGTGCCAGCAGCCAAGCCTATGGGACAGGGGGCAGGTACGAGCAGTACTTC. This encodes CASSQAYGTGGRYEQYF.

The J gene is TRBJ1-2, the V gene TRBV27; D unclear. The CDR3 extends over 12 amino acids. Germline assignment: CDR1 MNHEY and CDR2 SMNVEV (reference sequence). The germline V and J ends were trimmed by 4 bases and 9 bases, with 12 bases remaining between them. The CDR3 nucleotides read TGTGCCAGCAGTTCTGGGAGAATGCGCTACACCTTC. Translation gives CASSSGRMRYTF.

This clonotype was seen at least ten times. This chain joins TRBV27 and TRBJ1-4; 9 bases align to TRBD1. The CDR3 is made up of 14 amino acids. Germline-derived CDR1 and CDR2 are MNHEY and SMNVEV (reference sequence). Trimming removed 10 bases from V and 10 bases from J; junction bases left unmatched: 13. This CDR3 reads CATVQGAKRVKLFF. The CDR3 DNA is TGTGCCACCGTACAGGGGGCCAAGCGGGTAAAACTGTTTTTT.

V usage is TRBV12-3 or TRBV12-4 and J usage is TRBJ1-4; D is undetermined. CDR3 length: 15 residues. The V and J ends lost 4 bases and 0 bases respectively, with 9 bases between them. Here the CDR3 reads CASSSDRATNEKLFF. DNA for the CDR3: TGTGCCAGCAGTTCCGATCGGGCAACTAATGAAAAACTGTTTTTT.

This chain joins TRBV5-1 and TRBJ1-2; 12 positions agree with TRBD1. The CDR3 consists of 14 residues. The germline CDR1 and CDR2 sequences are SGHRS and YFSETQ. Unmatched junction bases numbered 7, after V lost 4 bases and J lost 9 bases. As DNA, the CDR3 is TGCGCCAGCAGCCCGAGCGGGACAGGGGGCAGCTACACCTTC. Translated: CASSPSGTGGSYTF.

This clonotype was observed a handful of times. This CDR3 is CASSPLGREQDTQYF. The CDR3, as DNA: TGTGCCAGCAGTCCCTTGGGGCGGGAGCAAGATACGCAGTATTTT. J is TRBJ2-3 and V is TRBV27, with 7 bases fitting TRBD2. Germline V gene data show CDR1 as MNHEY and CDR2 as SMNVEV (reference sequence). The CDR3 loop spans 15 amino acids. Trimming took 5 bases from V and 5 from J; bases not matched to a gene: 10.

CDR3 residues: CASSQENRVNEQYF. The CDR3 region has the DNA TGCGCCAGCAGCCAAGAGAACAGGGTCAACGAGCAGTACTTC. V and J are TRBV4-1 and TRBJ2-1, with a tentative D call TRBD1 (6 bases). The J call may be in error: the DNA end matches TRBJ2-7 better. From germline, CDR1 is MGHRA and CDR2 YSYEKL. CDR3 length: 14 amino acids.

The V and J genes are TRBV9 and TRBJ2-5, with D tentatively TRBD2 (5 bases). V shed 0 bases and J shed 5 bases, with 14 bases lying between them. Germline assignment: CDR1 SGDLS and CDR2 YYNGEE. This CDR3 region has 15 residues. The CDR3 reads CASSVVSGLGETQYF. CDR3 DNA: TGTGCCAGCAGCGTAGTAAGCGGACTGGGGGAGACCCAGTACTTC.

The chain uses TRBV6-2 or TRBV6-3 and TRBJ2-7; 7 bases agree with TRBD1. The V and J ends lost 0 bases and 0 bases, in that order; junction bases with no gene match: 8. The CDR3 loop spans 17 amino acids. Germline V gene data show CDR1 as MNHEY and CDR2 as SVGEGT. CDR3 loop: CASSYSPGQPNSYEQYF. The CDR3 DNA follows: TGTGCCAGCAGTTACTCACCGGGACAGCCTAACTCCTACGAGCAGTACTTC.

In the case of this clonotype: A read error may be the cause here, since a much bigger clone is one base away. V and J are TRBV7-2 and TRBJ2-7; D is uncertain. Trimming took off 1 base at V and 7 bases at J, with 11 bases between the two ends. The CDR3 runs to 13 residues. From germline, CDR1 is SGHTA and CDR2 FQGNSA. CDR3 sequence: CASSLDYSNEQYF. The CDR3 DNA reads as TGTGCCAGCAGCTTAGACTATTCCAATGAGCAGTACTTC.

This chain connects TRBV20-1 to TRBJ2-3; TRBD2 aligns across 13 bases. Per the germline V gene, CDR1 is DFQATT and CDR2 is SNEGSKA (reference sequence). The CDR3 consists of 15 residues. V lost 6 bases to trimming and J lost 0 bases; unmatched junction nucleotides: 3. The CDR3 region has the DNA TGCAGTGCCGGGACTAGCGGGGCTAGCACAGATACGCAGTATTTT. As protein: CSAGTSGASTDTQYF.

The V and J genes are TRBV4-3 and TRBJ2-1; 11 bases match TRBD1. V lost 5 bases to trimming and J lost 8 bases; unmatched junction nucleotides: 14. The germline V gene encodes CDR1 LGHNA and CDR2 YSLEER. This CDR3 is built from 17 residues. CDR3 nucleotide sequence: TGCGCCAGCAGCGTGGGATGGGGGACAGGGGGGGTGTATGAGCAGTTCTTC. Translation gives CASSVGWGTGGVYEQFF.

This clonotype was seen a handful of times. This sequence joins TRBV4-2 and TRBJ2-7; D is possibly TRBD2 (6 bases). The CDR3 runs to 16 residues. V gave up 0 bases and J gave up 0 bases, with 12 bases separating them. Germline CDR1 and CDR2: LGHNA and YNFKEQ. The CDR3 here is CASSQDKGTRSYEQYF. As DNA, the CDR3 is TGTGCCAGCAGCCAAGATAAGGGGACTCGCTCCTACGAGCAGTACTTC.

This clonotype occurred many times. The V gene is TRBV6-4, the J gene TRBJ2-3, with D possibly matching TRBD1 (5 bases). V lost 4 bases and J lost 3, with 11 bases in between. The CDR3 spans 14 residues. Germline-derived CDR1 and CDR2 are MRHNA and SNTAGT. DNA of the CDR3: TGTGCCAGCAGTGTTCAGGGTTCGACAGATACGCAGTATTTT. Amino acids: CASSVQGSTDTQYF.

This clonotype was counted many times. The chain is built from TRBV7-9 and TRBJ2-5, with D maybe TRBD2 (6 bases). This CDR3 has 15 amino acids. Germline V gives CDR1 SEHNR, CDR2 FQNEAQ (reference sequence). Between the trimmed V and J ends, which lost 5 bases and 2 bases, there was a span of 15 bases. This chain's CDR3 is CASSRGRMNQETQYF. In DNA, the CDR3 is TGTGCCAGCAGCCGGGGGAGGATGAATCAAGAGACCCAGTACTTC.

This clonotype was counted only a few times. An end of the junction differs from the germline gene, which may be a read error. This rearrangement joins TRBV14 to TRBJ2-3; unclear D gene. The germline V gene encodes CDR1 SGHDN and CDR2 FVKESK. This CDR3 contains 13 residues. DNA of the CDR3: TGTGCCAGCAGGCAAGAGCCCACAGATACGCAGTATTTT. Translating gives CASRQEPTDTQYF.

The chain links TRBV6-2 or TRBV6-3 to TRBJ2-1, with 9 bases lining up with TRBD2. V lost 7 bases and J lost 9; bases outside the gene matches: 16. CDR3 length equals 16 residues. Germline values: CDR1 MNHEY, CDR2 SVGEGT. Written as DNA, the CDR3 is TGTGCCAGCACCCTCGGCGGGCGGGGGGGCCGTGGTGAGCAGTTCTTC. Amino acids: CASTLGGRGGRGEQFF.

The chain couples TRBV27 to TRBJ2-5; 8 bases fit TRBD1. TRBJ2-7 explains the end of the DNA better; the J call may be wrong. The CDR3 sequence is 15 residues long. CDR1 is MNHEY, CDR2 SMNVEV, per germline (reference sequence). CDR3 loop: CASSSQGALKAEQYF. CDR3 coding DNA: TGTGCCAGCAGTTCCCAGGGGGCCCTAAAGGCCGAGCAGTACTTC.

This clonotype was observed a few times. The CDR3 spells CASSLGRDIQYF. As DNA, the CDR3 is TGTGCCAGCAGCTTAGGGAGGGACATTCAGTACTTC. The J gene is TRBJ2-4, the V gene TRBV7-9, with D possibly being TRBD2 (6 bases). V was shortened by 1 base and J by 8 bases, with 6 bases between the two germline ends. Germline CDR1 reads SEHNR; CDR2 reads FQNEAQ (reference sequence). The CDR3 is 12 amino acids.

This clonotype was detected only once. The gene calls are TRBV30 and TRBJ2-1, with 7 bases that match TRBD2. Trimming at V came to 4 bases and at J to 6 bases, leaving 6 bases not matched to a gene. The CDR3 extends over 13 amino acids. CDR1 is GTSNPN, CDR2 SVGIG, per germline (reference sequence). CDR3 coding DNA: TGTGCCTGGACCAGGCCGGGGGGCAATGAGCAGTTCTTC. As protein: CAWTRPGGNEQFF.

This clonotype showed up just a few times. The V call is TRBV29-1, the J call TRBJ2-5; no clear D. The J call may be in error: the DNA end matches TRBJ2-7 better. CDR1 is SQVTM, CDR2 ANQGSEA, per germline. The CDR3 has 12 amino acids. DNA for the CDR3: TGCAGCGTTGAAGATGGAACGGGCGAGCAGTACTTC. Translation: CSVEDGTGEQYF.

There are many counts of this clonotype. V and J are TRBV20-1 and TRBJ1-6; 7 bases are shared with TRBD1. The J segment lost 9 bases and the V segment lost 8 bases, leaving 13 bases of the junction unmatched. Germline V lookup: CDR1 DFQATT, CDR2 SNEGSKA (reference sequence). The CDR3 is 14 residues long. CDR3 amino acids: CSSFKQGLGSPLHF. DNA of the CDR3: TGCAGTAGCTTCAAACAGGGGCTAGGTTCACCCCTCCACTTT.

This clonotype came up a few times. The V gene is TRBV7-2, the J gene TRBJ1-2; a weak D match, TRBD1 (5 bases). CDR1 and CDR2 from the germline V gene are SGHTA and FQGNSA. The CDR3 runs 14 residues. The V gene lost 0 bases and the J gene lost 5 bases, with 10 bases spanning the gap. The CDR3 sequence is CASSLAETDYGYTF. The CDR3 DNA reads as TGTGCCAGCAGCTTAGCTGAGACAGATTATGGCTACACCTTC.

This chain uses TRBV21-1 with TRBJ1-6. TRBV21-1 is noted as a pseudogene. The CDR3 covers 16 residues. The chain's CDR3 is CASSKGTPLENSPLHF. The CDR3 nucleotides read TGTGCCAGCAGCAAAGGAACACCCTTAGAGAATTCACCCCTCCACTTT.